These 23 T cell receptor beta chains were sequenced from one sample in a study of T cell repertoires in aging, cancer and after chemotherapy. Rearranged V-D-J TRB sequences were amplified with a mixed TRB-A/B primer pool. TCRdb reprocessed the multiplex PCR reads via MiXCR and lists one record per CDR3 protein. Of approximately 9,300 distinct CDR3 sequences listed, around 38% are singletons. TCR beta rearrangements were amplified from peripheral blood genomic DNA. Source material: blood. The source of these receptors is a human donor in good health.

This rearrangement joins TRBV5-1 to TRBJ1-2; 7 bases map to TRBD1. The J segment lost 4 bases and the V segment lost 0 bases, leaving 15 bases of the junction unmatched. The CDR3 is made up of 18 amino acids. CDR1 and CDR2 from the germline V gene are SGHRS and YFSETQ. The CDR3 bases are TGCGCCAGCAGCTTGGTCAGCCCCGAACCGGACAGGTCCTATGGCTACACCTTC. Translating it yields CASSLVSPEPDRSYGYTF.

The rearrangement links TRBV6-6 to TRBJ2-4; D gene unclear. The V end was cut by 9 bases, the J end by 1 base, with 13 bases between. The CDR3 length is 14 residues. Looked up from germline, CDR1 is MNHNY and CDR2 is SVGAGI (reference sequence). This CDR3 reads CASGRSEAKNIQYF. The CDR3 DNA reads TGTGCCAGTGGACGGTCTGAGGCCAAAAACATTCAGTACTTC.

The chain employs TRBV4-1 and TRBJ2-7; 7 bases match TRBD1. V lost 2 bases to trimming and J lost 4 bases; unmatched junction nucleotides: 8. The CDR3 consists of 15 residues. The germline gives CDR1 MGHRA, CDR2 YSYEKL. The CDR3 DNA follows: TGCGCCAGCAGCCAACAACCGGGACAGCAGTACGAGCAGTACGTC. Its protein is CASSQQPGQQYEQYV.

V is TRBV7-2 and J is TRBJ1-2; no firm D call. Germline CDR1 and CDR2: SGHTA and FQGNSA. CDR3 size: 13 residues. V was cut by 6 bases and J by 1 base, with 9 bases left in between. As DNA, the CDR3 is TGTGCCAGCAGTTCGATGATTAACTATGGCTACACCTTC. It specifies CASSSMINYGYTF.

This sequence joins TRBV19 and TRBJ1-5; no definite D call. Germline V gives CDR1 LNHDA, CDR2 SQIVND (reference sequence). CDR3 length equals 14 residues. V lost 4 bases and J 4 bases, leaving 11 bases between the germline ends. CDR3 DNA sequence: TGTGCCAGTAGTAATCAGGCGGAAAATCAGCCCCAGCATTTT. It is translated as CASSNQAENQPQHF.

V and J are TRBV6-5 and TRBJ1-2; D is ambiguous. Trimming took off 0 bases at V and 4 bases at J, with 9 bases between the two ends. The CDR3 is 14 amino acids. Germline V CDR1 and CDR2: MNHEY, SVGAGI. CDR3: CASSYSSIGYGYTF. As DNA, the CDR3 is TGTGCCAGCAGTTACTCGAGTATCGGCTATGGCTACACCTTC.

This CDR3 reads CASSPDRVSYEQYV. The CDR3 nucleotides are TGTGCCAGCAGCCCAGACAGGGTTTCCTACGAGCAGTACGTC. The chain combines TRBV11-2 with TRBJ2-7, with 7 bases lining up with TRBD1. The CDR3 totals 14 residues. In germline, CDR1 is SGHAT, CDR2 FQNNGV. V was pared by 5 bases and J by 1 base, with 5 bases of the junction left unmatched.

This chain connects TRBV20-1 to TRBJ1-6; TRBD1 matches at 11 bases. The CDR3 length is 14 residues. V lost 3 bases to trimming and J lost 10 bases; unmatched junction nucleotides: 5. CDR1 is DFQATT and CDR2 is SNEGSKA in the germline V gene (reference sequence). The DNA of the CDR3 is TGCAGTGCTAGTCGGGGACAGGGGGTATCACCCCTCCACTTT. Translation: CSASRGQGVSPLHF.

Regarding this clonotype: Germline and junction disagree at one end, which may indicate a read error. The chain carries TRBV6-4 and TRBJ2-2; D not certain. Germline CDR1 and CDR2: MRHNA and SNTAGT. The CDR3 runs 15 residues. The CDR3 DNA follows: TGCGCCAGCACCCCCCTCCGGCTAGACACCGGGGAGCTGTTTTTT. The encoded protein is CASTPLRLDTGELFF.

As regards this clonotype: The junction shows a germline mismatch at one end, possibly a read error. V and J are TRBV24-1 and TRBJ2-3, with a tentative D call TRBD1 (6 bases). The CDR3 contains 13 residues. In germline, CDR1 is KGHDR, CDR2 SFDVKD. As DNA, the CDR3 is TGTGCCAGCAGTAAACAGGGTGAAGATACGCAGTATTTT. This sequence encodes CASSKQGEDTQYF.

This clonotype showed up just a few times. The V call is TRBV18, the J call TRBJ2-7, with TRBD1 identical over 9 bases. This CDR3 has 15 amino acids. Germline lookup yields CDR1 KGHSH and CDR2 LQKENI. V was pared by 3 bases and J by 2 bases, with 5 bases of the junction left unmatched. CDR3 protein: CASSPTGTGPYEQYF. As DNA, the CDR3 is TGTGCCAGCTCACCGACCGGGACAGGGCCCTACGAGCAGTACTTC.

This clonotype has only a few counts. The CDR3: CASSSSGVPANTQYF. The DNA of the CDR3 is TGTGCCAGCAGTTCAAGCGGGGTCCCTGCGAATACGCAGTATTTT. The V and J genes are TRBV6-5 and TRBJ2-3; the match to TRBD2 covers 7 bases. This CDR3 contains 15 residues. Germline lookup yields CDR1 MNHEY and CDR2 SVGAGI. With V trimmed by 4 bases and J by 7 bases, 11 bases remained unmatched.

This clonotype has only a few counts. The chain carries TRBV6-6 and TRBJ1-5, with TRBD1 identical over 7 bases. With V trimmed by 6 bases and J by 2 bases, 7 bases remained unmatched. Germline V gene sequence: CDR1 MNHNY, CDR2 SVGAGI (reference sequence). CDR3 size: 15 residues. This CDR3 is CASRIDRVGNQPQHF. CDR3 in DNA: TGTGCCAGCAGGATTGACAGGGTTGGCAATCAGCCCCAGCATTTT.

The chain carries TRBV10-2 and TRBJ2-7; weak D call: TRBD1 (6 bases). Looked up from germline, CDR1 is WSHSY and CDR2 is SAAADI. V dropped 7 bases and J dropped 3 bases, with 13 bases sitting between them. The CDR3 is 13 residues long. The DNA of the CDR3 is TGCGCCAGCACCCCTGGGGGCGGCTACGAGCAGTACTTC. It encodes CASTPGGGYEQYF.

The rearrangement uses TRBV12-3 or TRBV12-4 and TRBJ2-5, with TRBD1 identical over 7 bases. The CDR3 sequence is 14 residues long. Trimming removed 6 bases from V and 1 base from J; junction bases left unmatched: 5. The CDR3 sequence: CASSLRTGQETQYF. CDR3 sequence (DNA): TGTGCCAGCAGCCTAAGGACAGGCCAAGAGACCCAGTACTTC.

The rearrangement links TRBV7-3 to TRBJ2-1; the D gene is possibly TRBD1 (5 bases). The V end was cut by 2 bases, the J end by 4 bases, with 6 bases between. The CDR3 extends over 13 amino acids. CDR1 is SGHTA, CDR2 FQGTGA, per germline. CDR3 DNA sequence: TGTGCCAGCAGCTTACAGGGATACAATGAGCAGTTCTTC. It is translated as CASSLQGYNEQFF.

Only a few counts were recorded for this clonotype. The gene calls are TRBV7-9 and TRBJ1-3; possible D gene TRBD1, 6 bases. V lost 0 bases, J lost 4 bases, and 13 bases lay in between. The CDR3 is 16 residues long. Germline lookup yields CDR1 SEHNR and CDR2 FQNEAQ (reference sequence). The chain's CDR3 is CASSLARQGWGNTIYF. The CDR3 bases are TGTGCCAGCAGCTTAGCACGCCAGGGGTGGGGAAACACCATATATTTT.

The V gene is TRBV6-1, the J gene TRBJ2-3, with D possibly matching TRBD2 (5 bases). Trimming took 5 bases from V and 0 from J, leaving 18 bases between them. CDR1 MNHNS and CDR2 SASEGT come from the germline V gene. The CDR3 contains 17 residues. The CDR3 coding sequence is TGTGCCAGCAGTATCCTCCTCTGGGGAGCTAGCACAGATACGCAGTATTTT. Translating it yields CASSILLWGASTDTQYF.

J is TRBJ1-5 and V is TRBV5-5, with D perhaps matching TRBD1 (5 bases). Trimming removed 4 bases from V and 2 bases from J, with 10 bases in between. In germline, CDR1 is SGHKS, CDR2 YYEKEE (reference sequence). This CDR3 region has 14 residues. CDR3 in DNA: TGTGCCAGCAGCCCCCGGGACGGCAATCAGCCCCAGCATTTT. Encoded protein: CASSPRDGNQPQHF.

In this sample, this clonotype turned up a few times. J is TRBJ2-3 and V is TRBV30; 10 nucleotides match TRBD1. The CDR3 loop spans 14 amino acids. CDR1 and CDR2 (germline): GTSNPN, SVGIG (reference sequence). Trimming took 4 bases from V and 2 from J; bases not matched to a gene: 3. The CDR3 loop is CAWTDRGLTDTQYF. Here the CDR3 DNA reads TGTGCCTGGACAGACAGGGGGCTCACAGATACGCAGTATTTT.

This clonotype has a handful of counts. This chain uses TRBV6-6 with TRBJ1-3; D is possibly TRBD1 (5 bases). Germline lookup yields CDR1 MNHNY and CDR2 SVGAGI (reference sequence). V was pared by 5 bases and J by 0 bases, with 14 bases between. The CDR3 contains 16 residues. As DNA, the CDR3 is TGTGCCAGCAGTCCAACCGCAGGGAGCTCTGGAAACACCATATATTTT. Translation: CASSPTAGSSGNTIYF.

V and J are TRBV5-1 and TRBJ2-1; D may match TRBD1 or TRBD2 (5 bases each). The CDR3 runs 15 residues. V shed 0 bases and J shed 8 bases, with 15 bases lying between them. CDR1 is SGHRS and CDR2 is YFSETQ in the germline V gene. The CDR3 sequence is CASSLEGPRGHEQFF. CDR3 sequence (DNA): TGCGCCAGCAGCTTGGAGGGTCCGAGGGGTCATGAGCAGTTCTTC.

The J gene is TRBJ2-7, the V gene TRBV11-2; 8 bases fit TRBD1. J gave up 3 bases and V 0 bases, and 7 bases lay outside the gene matches. Germline values: CDR1 SGHAT, CDR2 FQNNGV. The CDR3 loop spans 16 amino acids. CDR3: CASSLDRGTGYYEQYF. CDR3 nucleotide sequence: TGTGCCAGCAGCTTAGATAGGGGGACAGGATACTACGAGCAGTACTTC.